What follows are 32 T cell receptor beta chains derived from one specimen sequenced in a study of blood T cell repertoires in COVID-19. Only in-frame clones appear in the TCRdb table, and some are missing; sequencing was by immunoSEQ multiplex PCR. The table includes under 300,000 clones, 83% detected once. Sequencing was performed on peripheral blood. The receptors derive from a human donor in a cohort sampled during active COVID-19.

This clone is a singleton in its sample. V gene TRBV11-2 combines with J gene TRBJ1-2; D ambiguous. CDR3 length: 14 amino acids. Germline CDR1 is SGHAT and CDR2 is FQNNGV. Trimming took 4 bases from V and 3 from J, leaving 12 bases between them. This CDR3 is CASSSSHDYYGYTF. The DNA of the CDR3 is TGTGCCAGCAGCTCCAGTCACGACTACTATGGCTACACCTTC.

The chain has TRBV10-3 and TRBJ1-4, with unresolved D. Between the trimmed V and J ends, which lost 3 bases and 8 bases, there was a span of 10 bases. Germline V CDR1 and CDR2: ENHRY, SYGVKD. The CDR3 totals 13 residues. The CDR3 coding sequence is TGTGCCATCAGTGATTCTCCGGGGGAAAAACTGTTTTTT. Translating gives CAISDSPGEKLFF.

This clone came up a few times. The chain recombines TRBV6-1 with TRBJ1-4; D ambiguous. The CDR3 loop spans 15 amino acids. The germline V and J ends were trimmed by 1 base and 4 bases, with 10 bases remaining between them. Germline V lookup: CDR1 MNHNS, CDR2 SASEGT. CDR3 coding DNA: TGTGCCAGCAGTGAAGGACGACTGATTAATGAAAAACTGTTTTTT. It codes for CASSEGRLINEKLFF.

This chain links TRBV29-1 with TRBJ2-1; tentatively, D is TRBD2 (6 bases). The V end lost 4 bases, the J end lost 2 bases, and 12 bases lay between the germline ends. CDR1 is SQVTM and CDR2 is ANQGSEA in the germline V gene. The CDR3 consists of 14 residues. The CDR3 bases are TGCAGCGTTGGTGCGGGGCAACCCTACAATGAGCAGTTCTTC. Residues: CSVGAGQPYNEQFF.

This clone showed up many times. The chain has TRBV18 and TRBJ1-2, with 9 nucleotides matching TRBD1. Germline V lookup: CDR1 KGHSH, CDR2 LQKENI. Unmatched junction bases numbered 3, after V lost 3 bases and J lost 1 base. There are 15 residues in the CDR3. The CDR3 bases are TGTGCCAGCTCACCGGGACAGGGCCTTAACTATGGCTACACCTTC. Residues: CASSPGQGLNYGYTF.

The chain uses TRBV19 and TRBJ1-2, with D possibly matching TRBD1 (6 bases). The length of the CDR3 is 14 residues. Germline CDR1 is LNHDA and CDR2 is SQIVND (reference sequence). The V and J ends lost 7 bases and 8 bases respectively, with 20 bases between them. In nucleotides, the CDR3 is TGTGCCAGTATCCCGACAGGTCTTGACTCGGGCTACACCTTC. Translated: CASIPTGLDSGYTF. Variable domain in full (rest from reference TRBV19 and TRBJ1-2): DGGITQSPKYLFRKEGQNVTLSCEQNLNHDAMYWYRQDPGQGLRLIYYSQIVNDFQKGDIAEGYSVSREKKESFPLTVTSAQKNPTAFYLCASIPTGLDSGYTFGSGTRLTVV.

The chain combines TRBV7-8 with TRBJ1-3; the D gene is possibly TRBD1 (6 bases). The CDR3 sequence is 15 residues long. Germline V gives CDR1 SGHVS, CDR2 FQNEAQ. V gave up 6 bases and J gave up 0 bases, with 12 bases separating them. The CDR3, as DNA: TGTGCCAGCAGACGAACAGGGCCCTCTGGAAACACCATATATTTT. Amino acids: CASRRTGPSGNTIYF.

V usage is TRBV24-1 and J usage is TRBJ2-1; 9 bases line up with TRBD1. Germline loops: CDR1 KGHDR, CDR2 SFDVKD. This CDR3 has 16 amino acids. V shed 3 bases, J shed 8 bases, and the junction held 10 bases outside the gene matches. CDR3 in DNA: TGTGCCACCAGTGATACCGGGACAGGGTTCGGAGATGAGCAGTTCTTC. Encoded protein: CATSDTGTGFGDEQFF.

This clone was observed a few times. The V call is TRBV11-3, the J call TRBJ1-5; possibly TRBD1 for D (5 bases). Germline loops: CDR1 SGHNT, CDR2 YENEEA. V shed 1 base and J shed 6 bases, with 7 bases lying between them. CDR3 size: 13 residues. The CDR3 loop reads CASSLGQPQPQHF. The CDR3 DNA sequence: TGTGCCAGCAGCTTAGGACAGCCTCAGCCCCAGCATTTT.

This clone has only a few counts. This chain links TRBV18 with TRBJ1-4; 9 bases match TRBD1. Germline CDR1 KGHSH, CDR2 LQKENI. After removal of 3 bases from V and 6 bases from J, the junction contained 8 bases not matched to a gene. The CDR3 is made up of 16 amino acids. The CDR3, as DNA: TGTGCCAGCTCACCGAATTCGGACAGGGGAGATGAAAAACTGTTTTTT. Translating gives CASSPNSDRGDEKLFF.

The rearrangement uses TRBV4-1 and TRBJ2-5; 8 bases are shared with TRBD1. CDR3 length: 16 amino acids. J gave up 1 base and V 0 bases, and 4 bases lay outside the gene matches. Germline V gene lookup returns CDR1 MGHRA and CDR2 YSYEKL. CDR3 region: CASSQEGTGFQETQYF. The DNA of the CDR3 is TGCGCCAGCAGCCAAGAAGGGACAGGCTTCCAAGAGACCCAGTACTTC.

This chain links TRBV6-5 with TRBJ2-1; 9 positions agree with TRBD2. This CDR3 has 13 residues. Germline V gene sequence: CDR1 MNHEY, CDR2 SVGAGI. V gave up 6 bases and J gave up 7 bases; unmatched junction bases: 4. In DNA form, the CDR3 reads TGTGCCAGCAGAATAGCGGGGGCGAATGAGCAGTTCTTC. Residues: CASRIAGANEQFF.

This chain links TRBV2 with TRBJ2-3, with a tentative D call TRBD2 (6 bases). There are 15 residues in the CDR3. CDR1 is SNHLY, CDR2 FYNNEI, per germline. The ends were cut back, 7 bases at V and 2 bases at J, with 16 bases in the middle. CDR3 residues: CASTPGTAFTDTQYF. The DNA of the CDR3 is TGTGCCAGCACCCCCGGGACTGCGTTCACAGATACGCAGTATTTT.

The chain recombines TRBV4-2 with TRBJ1-1; D is uncertain. The CDR3 length is 14 residues. Trimming shortened V by 0 bases and J by 1 base, and 6 bases separated the two germline ends. The germline V gene has CDR1 LGHNA and CDR2 YNFKEQ. The CDR3 is CASSQDRGNTEAFF. CDR3 DNA: TGTGCCAGCAGCCAAGATCGGGGGAACACTGAAGCTTTCTTT.

This sequence joins TRBV7-6 and TRBJ2-1, with D unclear. Deletions cut 1 base from V and 12 bases from J, with 16 bases between. Germline lookup yields CDR1 SGHVS and CDR2 FNYEAQ. The CDR3 runs to 14 residues. DNA for the CDR3: TGTGCCAGCAGCTTAGTAGGAGAACTGTCCTGGCAGTTCTTC. This codes for CASSLVGELSWQFF.

This clone has only a few counts. As DNA, the CDR3 is TGTGCCAGCAGCCCCCCCTTGGTAGCGGGAGAGGGTACAGATACGCAGTATTTT. It encodes CASSPPLVAGEGTDTQYF. The chain combines TRBV9 with TRBJ2-3, with TRBD2 identical over 9 bases. Germline CDR1 reads SGDLS; CDR2 reads YYNGEE. The CDR3 is made up of 18 amino acids. V dropped 4 bases and J dropped 3; count of bases not matched to a gene: 15. The whole variable domain, remainder taken from reference TRBV9 and TRBJ2-3, is DSGVTQTPKHLITATGQRVTLRCSPRSGDLSVYWYQQSLDQGLQFLIQYYNGEERAKGNILERFSAQQFPDLHSELNLSSLELGDSALYFCASSPPLVAGEGTDTQYFGPGTRLTVL.

The chain is built from TRBV12-2 and TRBJ2-4; no check of the table's D call, TRBD2, against the DNA was made. TRBV12-2 is annotated as a pseudogene. This CDR3 region has 20 residues. CDR3 DNA sequence: TGTGCAAGTCGCTTAGTAATACTAGCGGGAGATCTTTCGGCCAAAAACATTCAGTACTTC. Amino acids: CASRLVILAGDLSAKNIQYF.

This chain connects TRBV6-5 to TRBJ2-2, with 7 positions matching TRBD1. The V and J ends lost 8 bases and 1 base, in that order; junction bases with no gene match: 1. The CDR3 has 13 residues. Germline-derived CDR1 and CDR2 are MNHEY and SVGAGI. Written as DNA, the CDR3 is TGTGCCAGCTGGACAGGGAACACCGGGGAGCTGTTTTTT. This codes for CASWTGNTGELFF.

This chain links TRBV24-1 with TRBJ2-7; D is possibly TRBD1 (5 bases). Trimming pared 5 bases from V and 5 bases from J, leaving 15 bases between. CDR1 is KGHDR, CDR2 SFDVKD, per germline. The CDR3 totals 14 residues. As DNA, the CDR3 is TGTGCCACCAGTGCCGCCAGGGCCCCCCACGAGCAGTACTTC. It encodes CATSAARAPHEQYF.

This clone was seen more than once but under ten times. The rearrangement links TRBV2 to TRBJ1-1, with 7 bases aligning to TRBD1. Germline CDR1 reads SNHLY; CDR2 reads FYNNEI. The CDR3 consists of 13 residues. With 4 bases clipped from V and 6 bases from J, the junction kept 5 bases outside the gene matches. The CDR3 coding sequence is TGTGCCAGCAGTGTTAGGGGGCTCGCTGAAGCTTTCTTT. As protein: CASSVRGLAEAFF.

This clone was counted between two and nine times. The chain links TRBV19 to TRBJ1-1, with D possibly being TRBD1 (6 bases). Trimming left V 10 bases short and J 5 bases short, with 14 bases between. This CDR3 region has 12 residues. The V gene's germline CDR1 is LNHDA and CDR2 SQIVND (reference sequence). CDR3 protein: CATDRWGTEAFF. The CDR3 region has the DNA TGTGCCACAGACAGGTGGGGGACTGAAGCTTTCTTT.

The chain employs TRBV19 and TRBJ2-3, with 9 positions matching TRBD1. CDR3 length: 14 residues. Germline-derived CDR1 and CDR2 are LNHDA and SQIVND (reference sequence). The V segment lost 4 bases and the J segment 3 bases; nucleotides outside the gene matches: 2. The CDR3 protein is CASSKDRGTDTQYF. The CDR3 DNA is TGTGCCAGTAGTAAGGACAGGGGAACAGATACGCAGTATTTT.

V gene TRBV10-1 combines with J gene TRBJ2-4; 8 nucleotides match TRBD2. The CDR3 runs 15 residues. The ends lost 2 bases at V and 2 bases at J; junction bases unmatched: 2. Germline V lookup: CDR1 WNHNN, CDR2 SYGVQD (reference sequence). DNA for the CDR3: TGCGCCAGCAGTGAGCGGGAGGGACCCAAAAACATTCAGTACTTC. It translates to CASSEREGPKNIQYF.

The V and J genes are TRBV6-5 and TRBJ2-5; perhaps TRBD2 as D (6 bases). Germline V lookup: CDR1 MNHEY, CDR2 SVGAGI. V lost 2 bases, J lost 6 bases, and 13 bases lay in between. The CDR3 has 14 residues. CDR3 sequence (DNA): TGTGCCAGCAGTTACCGTACTAGCACCCAGACCCAGTACTTC. Its protein product is CASSYRTSTQTQYF.

The rearrangement links TRBV9 to TRBJ2-5; TRBD1 agrees at 9 bases. The germline CDR1 and CDR2 sequences are SGDLS and YYNGEE. The CDR3 runs 15 residues. Trimming at V came to 2 bases and at J to 4 bases, leaving 6 bases not matched to a gene. CDR3 coding DNA: TGTGCCAGCAGCGTTACCAACAGGGGGCCAGAGACCCAGTACTTC. Translation: CASSVTNRGPETQYF. The entire variable domain, with the rest obtained from reference TRBV9 and TRBJ2-5, is as follows: DSGVTQTPKHLITATGQRVTLRCSPRSGDLSVYWYQQSLDQGLQFLIQYYNGEERAKGNILERFSAQQFPDLHSELNLSSLELGDSALYFCASSVTNRGPETQYFGPGTRLLVL.

This clone was counted a single time. The V and J genes are TRBV7-8 and TRBJ1-2, with TRBD1 identical over 9 bases. The V segment lost 5 bases and the J segment 6 bases; nucleotides outside the gene matches: 7. The CDR3 covers 14 residues. Germline values: CDR1 SGHVS, CDR2 FQNEAQ. The CDR3 sequence: CASSLPGTGNGYTF. In DNA form, the CDR3 reads TGTGCCAGCAGCCTCCCCGGGACAGGGAATGGCTACACCTTC.

This chain connects TRBV19 to TRBJ1-1, with 7 positions matching TRBD1. Germline V CDR1 and CDR2: LNHDA, SQIVND (reference sequence). The V segment lost 6 bases and the J segment 5 bases; nucleotides outside the gene matches: 6. CDR3 length equals 13 residues. The CDR3 region has the DNA TGTGCCAGTAGCCCGACAGGGCAAACTGAAGCTTTCTTT. The encoded protein is CASSPTGQTEAFF.

The chain couples TRBV5-1 to TRBJ2-7; TRBD2 might be the D (5 bases). Germline V lookup: CDR1 SGHRS, CDR2 YFSETQ. Trimming removed 3 bases from V and 0 bases from J, with 13 bases in between. The CDR3 is 15 residues long. The CDR3 reads CASSSTSISSYEQYF. CDR3 DNA sequence: TGCGCCAGCAGCTCCACTAGTATTTCCTCCTACGAGCAGTACTTC. The full variable domain, its missing parts supplied by reference TRBV5-1 and TRBJ2-7, is KAGVTQTPRYLIKTRGQQVTLSCSPISGHRSVSWYQQTPGQGLQFLFEYFSETQRNKGNFPGRFSGRQFSNSRSEMNVSTLELGDSALYLCASSSTSISSYEQYFGPGTRLTVT.

The J gene is TRBJ1-6, the V gene TRBV9; 8 bases map to TRBD1. Germline values: CDR1 SGDLS, CDR2 YYNGEE. There are 14 residues in the CDR3. V was pared by 0 bases and J by 10 bases, with 3 bases of the junction left unmatched. The CDR3 region is CASSVEQGGSPLHF. The CDR3, as DNA: TGTGCCAGCAGCGTAGAACAGGGGGGCTCACCCCTCCACTTT.

The CDR3 nucleotides read TGTGCCAGTAGTATAGATAGTAGAGGAGGGCGAGAGACCCAGTACTTC. It codes for CASSIDSRGGRETQYF. The chain joins TRBV19 to TRBJ2-5, with D possibly matching TRBD2 (6 bases). CDR1 is LNHDA and CDR2 is SQIVND in the germline V gene (reference sequence). Trimming stripped 0 bases from V and 4 bases from J, with 15 bases between. This CDR3 spans 16 amino acids.

This clone ranks as medium-sized (0.01 to 0.1%). V and J are TRBV6-5 and TRBJ1-1, with D unresolved. Germline values: CDR1 MNHEY, CDR2 SVGAGI. The V and J ends lost 9 bases and 1 base respectively, with 12 bases between them. This CDR3 has 13 residues. The CDR3 DNA is TGTGCCAGTGTCGCCGGTTGGAACACTGAAGCTTTCTTT. This gives the protein CASVAGWNTEAFF.

In this sample, this clone turned up many times. The chain recombines TRBV4-1 with TRBJ2-3; D ambiguous. V was trimmed by 6 bases and J by 6 bases, leaving 13 bases between them. The CDR3 consists of 13 residues. Per germline, CDR1 MGHRA and CDR2 YSYEKL. The CDR3 is CASSLLRVDTQYF. CDR3 in DNA: TGCGCCAGCAGTCTTCTTCGGGTGGATACGCAGTATTTT.